This T cell receptor beta chain was recorded in a study of cytotoxic CD8 clonotypes in ibrutinib-treated CLL. Findings of the study overall: Clonality climbed at ibrutinib response, then dropped toward baseline at progression.

Data came from immunoSEQ multiplex PCR; TCRdb stores just in-frame clones and leaves some out. Of 50,000 or so clones listed, around four fifths are singletons. Genomic DNA in a quantity of about 2.1 micrograms was derived from cryopreserved PBMCs for TCR beta libraries. Comment on this clone: The antigen remains unidentified.

Here the sequenced sample was PBMCs, taken after 24 months of ibrutinib treatment. The sequence was collected from a human donor with chronic lymphocytic leukemia.

The CDR3 DNA reads as TGTGCCAGCAGCTTAGGGGTTGGCGGGAGGGCCCAAGAGACCCAGTACTTC. It is translated as CASSLGVGGRAQETQYF. This chain connects TRBV11-2 to TRBJ2-5; 9 bases agree with TRBD2. The germline V gene encodes CDR1 SGHAT and CDR2 FQNNGV. The CDR3 consists of 17 residues. Trimming at V came to 1 base and at J to 1 base, leaving 7 bases not matched to a gene.